This T cell receptor (beta chain) came from a study of T cell clonotyping in hematopoietic cell transplantation. Findings and limits, study-wide: After transplant, recipient diversity fell while pathologically expanded clonotypes grew through day 180. No sorting was done, leaving CD4 and CD8 contributions mixed. At the given depth, recipient repertoires were over 95% de novo clonotypes.

Only one count was recorded for this clone. Its matching antigen is unknown. The CDR3 runs 16 residues. V was clipped by 0 bases and J by 5 bases; unmatched bases: 6. Germline V gene sequence: CDR1 MNHEY, CDR2 SVGAGI. Method: immunoSEQ multiplex PCR; TCRdb's copy keeps in-frame clones and lacks some. The sample shows tens of thousands of clones, over 75% of them seen only once. Time point given: recipient sample about 28 days before transplant, after cytoreduction. Samples: about 28 days before transplant, then days 30, 100 and 180 after. The origin of this receptor is a man aged 60 to 75 with biphenotypic leukemia. Some clones in this sample may be carry-over from other donors' samples. Sequenced here: peripheral blood mononuclear cells, sampled before stem cell transplant. The chain employs TRBV6-5 and TRBJ2-1, with 8 bases fitting TRBD2. CDR3 region: CASSYSEAGEHNEQFF. CDR3 nucleotides: TGTGCCAGCAGTTACTCAGAAGCGGGAGAGCACAATGAGCAGTTCTTC.